These 25 T cell receptor delta chains originate from one sample sequenced in a study of delta chains in infants with herpesvirus infections. TCR cDNA was made from PBMC RNA with gamma- and delta-chain-specific primers. TCRdb ran CATT on the RT-PCR reads. The data hold several hundred delta-chain clones, with roughly 66% observed a single time. This specimen consisted of peripheral blood, obtained at time point 3 of longitudinal follow-up. These receptors were taken from a human donor who was a Ugandan infant, either HIV-exposed or HIV-unexposed (not recorded which).

Comment on this clone: The protein given by TCRdb reflects a much larger clone and differs at residue 12 from this DNA's translation, likely from a read error; the protein shown is the DNA's translation. This chain uses TRDV2 with TRDJ1; TRDD3 aligns across 13 bases. The V gene end was trimmed by 3 bases and the J gene end by 3 bases; junction bases not matched to a gene: 12. Germline V CDR1 and CDR2: GEAIGNYY, EKD. The CDR3 totals 18 residues. CDR3 bases: TGTGCCTGTGACGGCATCGGTACTGGGGGATACGCGTCCGATAAACTCATCTTT. This gives the protein CACDGIGTGGYASDKLIF.

For this clone: A far larger clone is a single base away, which makes a read error likely. V and J are TRDV1 and TRDJ1; TRDD3 aligns across 13 bases. CDR3 length: 24 amino acids. The V gene's germline CDR1 is TSWWSYY and CDR2 QGS. Trimming took 5 bases from V and 0 from J; bases not matched to a gene: 27. The CDR3 sequence is CALGTRASRVPLLGDTRDTDKLIF. The CDR3 DNA follows: TGTGCTCTTGGGACCCGGGCCTCCAGAGTGCCCTTACTGGGGGATACGCGAGACACCGATAAACTCATCTTT.

Comments on this clone: Given a far larger clone just one base away, this is likely a sequencing read error. The chain recombines TRDV2 with TRDJ1, with TRDD3 matching over 13 bases. Germline CDR1 and CDR2: GEAIGNYY and EKD. The CDR3 is 17 amino acids. With 3 bases clipped from V and 1 base from J, the junction kept 7 bases outside the gene matches. The CDR3 sequence is CACDSRTGGYATDKLIF. The DNA for the CDR3 is TGTGCCTGTGACTCCCGTACTGGGGGATACGCCACCGATAAACTCATCTTT.

Comment on this clone: Since a far larger clone is one base different, this is likely a read error. The chain joins TRDV2 to TRDJ1; the match to TRDD3 covers 10 bases. The germline V gene has CDR1 GEAIGNYY and CDR2 EKD. Germline trimming cut 3 bases from V and 0 bases from J; bases unmatched to any gene: 15. The CDR3 spans 19 residues. The CDR3, as DNA: TGTGCCTGTGACGCCGTGGCGGTGGGGGATACCCCTAACACCGATAAACTCATCTTT. This sequence encodes CACDAVAVGDTPNTDKLIF.

By its share, this clone is large. Other DNA sequences in the same sample also yield this CDR3. J is TRDJ1 and V is TRDV1; D is unclear. CDR1 and CDR2 from the germline V gene are TSWWSYY and QGS. V lost 0 bases, J lost 0 bases, and 17 bases lay in between. The CDR3 totals 18 residues. The CDR3 reads CALGELYTIVPHTDKLIF. The DNA of the CDR3 is TGTGCTCTTGGGGAACTTTACACGATTGTTCCGCACACCGATAAACTCATCTTT.

As for this clone: Other DNA sequences of this sample code for an identical CDR3. The rearrangement uses TRDV2 and TRDJ1; weak D call: TRDD3 (5 bases). The germline V gene encodes CDR1 GEAIGNYY and CDR2 EKD. There are 19 residues in the CDR3. The germline V and J ends were trimmed by 3 bases and 3 bases, with 28 bases remaining between them. The CDR3 DNA sequence: TGTGCCTGTGACCCCGTATACGCCCGCACACCAGCAGTCGCCGATAAACTCATCTTT. Its translation is CACDPVYARTPAVADKLIF.

Note on this clone: A far larger clone is only one base removed, so a read error is likely. This sample includes further DNA sequences coding for the same CDR3. The gene calls are TRDV2 and TRDJ1, with TRDD3 matching 13 bases. The V segment lost 3 bases and the J segment 3 bases; nucleotides outside the gene matches: 9. There are 17 residues in the CDR3. CDR1 GEAIGNYY and CDR2 EKD come from the germline V gene. The CDR3 sequence: CACDSRTGGYGSDKLIF. Written as DNA, the CDR3 is TGTGCCTGTGACTCCCGTACTGGGGGATACGGTTCCGATAAACTCATCTTT.

To note about this clone: Since a far larger clone is one base different, this is likely a read error. This sequence joins TRDV1 and TRDJ3; 10 bases fit TRDD3. From germline, CDR1 is TSWWSYY and CDR2 QGS. V lost 0 bases and J lost 3; bases outside the gene matches: 29. The CDR3 extends over 27 amino acids. CDR3 sequence: CALGELVLNYLWGIVKVLYWDTRQMFF. The CDR3 nucleotides read TGTGCTCTTGGGGAACTAGTACTCAATTACCTCTGGGGGATAGTTAAAGTGCTATACTGGGACACCCGACAGATGTTTTTC.

As to this clone: It is likely a read error: a sequence one base away is far more abundant. Other DNA sequences in the same sample also yield this CDR3. The V gene is TRDV1, the J gene TRDJ3, with 10 bases fitting TRDD3. V gave up 0 bases and J gave up 3 bases; unmatched junction bases: 29. From germline, CDR1 is TSWWSYY and CDR2 QGS. This CDR3 has 27 residues. The CDR3 nucleotides read TGTGCTCTTGGGGAACTAGTACTCAATTACCCCTGGGGGATAGTTAAAGTTCTATACTGGGACACCCGACAGATGTTTTTC. Translating it yields CALGELVLNYPWGIVKVLYWDTRQMFF.

This clone was picked up a small number of times. A far larger clone is one nucleotide away, so this likely arose from a read error. Other DNA sequences from this sample encode an identical CDR3 as well. V usage is TRDV2 and J usage is TRDJ1; the match to TRDD3 covers 10 bases. This CDR3 has 18 residues. The germline V gene encodes CDR1 GEAIGNYY and CDR2 EKD. The ends lost 3 bases at V and 3 bases at J; junction bases unmatched: 15. DNA of the CDR3: TGTGCCTGTGACGGCATCGGTACCGGGGGATACGAGTCCGATAAACTCATCTTT. Its protein is CACDGIGTGGYESDKLIF.

This clone came up a few times. A far larger clone differs by one base, so this is likely a read error. The chain recombines TRDV2 with TRDJ1, with 13 bases lining up with TRDD3. The CDR3 contains 17 residues. The V and J ends lost 3 bases and 3 bases, in that order; junction bases with no gene match: 9. From germline, CDR1 is GEAIGNYY and CDR2 EKD. The DNA of the CDR3 is TGTGCCTGTGACTCCCGTACTGGGGGATACGAGTCCGATAAACTCATCTTT. Translating gives CACDSRTGGYESDKLIF.

Concerning this clone: It differs at one base from a far larger clone, so likely a read error. Other nucleotide sequences in the sample specify the same CDR3. The rearrangement uses TRDV1 and TRDJ2, with TRDD3 as a possible D gene (7 bases). CDR1 is TSWWSYY and CDR2 is QGS in the germline V gene. There are 22 residues in the CDR3. Trimming cost V 4 bases and J 0 bases, with 30 bases left between them. The CDR3 protein is CALGVRILPLGYAQALTAQLFF. The CDR3 coding sequence is TGTGCTCTTGGGGTACGTATCCTTCCCCTTGGATACGCCCAAGCTTTGACAGCACAACTCTTCTTT.

The CDR3 sequence is CALGTRAFRVPLLGAHTDKLIF. The CDR3 nucleotides are TGTGCTCTTGGGACCCGGGCCTTCAGAGTGCCCTTACTGGGGGCCCACACCGATAAACTCATCTTT. The chain employs TRDV1 and TRDJ1; 8 nucleotides agree with TRDD3. CDR1 and CDR2 from the germline V gene are TSWWSYY and QGS. V was pared by 5 bases and J by 0 bases, with 26 bases of the junction left unmatched. The CDR3 spans 22 residues.

J is TRDJ1 and V is TRDV2; 8 bases align to TRDD3. The CDR3 runs 17 residues. Germline values: CDR1 GEAIGNYY, CDR2 EKD. Losses at the gene ends were 0 bases for V and 0 bases for J; bases not matched to a gene: 8. CDR3 region: CACDTPGGPLYTDKLIF. The CDR3 DNA reads as TGTGCCTGTGACACCCCTGGGGGACCGCTGTACACCGATAAACTCATCTTT.

About this clone itself: TCRdb has a much larger clone's protein, which differs at residue 14 from the translation of this DNA, likely because of a read error; what is shown is the protein translated from the DNA. Other DNA sequences in the sample encode the same CDR3. J is TRDJ1 and V is TRDV1; 8 nucleotides match TRDD3. The length of the CDR3 is 17 residues. Germline lookup yields CDR1 TSWWSYY and CDR2 QGS. CDR3 bases: TGTGCTCTTGGGGTTTCCGGGGTGGGGGATTACCCCGATAACCTCATCTTT. Translating it yields CALGVSGVGDYPDNLIF.

On this clone: A far larger clone differs by one base, so this is likely a read error. The chain couples TRDV2 to TRDJ1; maybe TRDD3 (6 bases). There are 14 residues in the CDR3. Germline V CDR1 and CDR2: GEAIGNYY, EKD. With 3 bases removed from V and 2 bases from J, the gap between germline ends came to 12 bases. CDR3 sequence reads: CACDHLGMTDKLIF. In DNA form, the CDR3 reads TGTGCCTGTGACCACTTGGGGATGACCGATAAACTCATCTTT.

A word on this clone: This probably arose from a read error, given a far larger clone one base away. The chain couples TRDV1 to TRDJ1, with a weak D call TRDD3 (7 bases). The J call may be incorrect, as the DNA end agrees better with TRDJ2. The CDR3 is 22 amino acids. The V gene's germline CDR1 is TSWWSYY and CDR2 QGS. CDR3 protein: CALGVRILPLGYAQALTAQLFF. The DNA of the CDR3 is TGTGCTCTTGGGGTACGTATCCTTCCCCTCGGATACGCCCAAGCTTTGACGGCACAACTCTTCTTT.

In regard to this clone: TCRdb pairs this DNA with a much larger clone's protein that differs at residue 4, likely a read error; the protein shown was translated from the DNA. V and J are TRDV2 and TRDJ3; 9 positions match TRDD3. CDR3 length: 18 residues. The germline CDR1 and CDR2 sequences are GEAIGNYY and EKD. CDR3 protein: CACGTGGYKDWDTRQMFF. CDR3 DNA sequence: TGTGCCTGTGGCACCGGGGGATACAAGGACTGGGACACCCGACAGATGTTTTTC.

The CDR3 reads CALGAVPSLRGCGDTRDKLIF. The CDR3, as DNA: TGTGCTCTTGGGGCCGTGCCTTCCCTACGTGGTTGTGGGGATACTAGGGATAAACTCATCTTT. The rearrangement joins TRDV1 to TRDJ1, with 8 nucleotides matching TRDD3. V dropped 4 bases and J dropped 5; count of bases not matched to a gene: 27. This CDR3 has 21 residues. Per germline, CDR1 TSWWSYY and CDR2 QGS.

This clone appeared once. Only one base separates this from a far larger clonotype, so it likely reflects a read error. Distinct nucleotide sequences in the sample also encode this CDR3. The J gene is TRDJ1, the V gene TRDV1; 13 nucleotides match TRDD3. Germline V gene sequence: CDR1 TSWWSYY, CDR2 QGS. The CDR3 contains 24 residues. Trimming removed 5 bases from V and 0 bases from J; junction bases left unmatched: 27. DNA of the CDR3: TGTGCTCTTGGGACTCGGGCCTTCAGAGTGCCCTTACTGGGGGATACGCGAGACACCGATAAACTCATCTTT. The encoded protein is CALGTRAFRVPLLGDTRDTDKLIF.

A word on this clone: This likely traces to a read error, being one base from a far larger clone. The chain has TRDV1 and TRDJ1, with 8 bases aligning to TRDD3. This CDR3 comprises 21 residues. The V gene end was trimmed by 3 bases and the J gene end by 0 bases; junction bases not matched to a gene: 21. Germline V gives CDR1 TSWWSYY, CDR2 QGS. The CDR3 here is CALGDPDPTGFWGTYTDKLIF. The CDR3 DNA reads as TGTGCTCTTGGGGACCCGGACCCTACGGGTTTCTGGGGGACGTACACCGATAAACTCATCTTT.

As for this clone: A far larger clone is off by one base, so a read error is likely. The sample contains more than one DNA sequence encoding this CDR3. The chain links TRDV2 to TRDJ1, with 13 bases aligning to TRDD3. Germline V gene sequence: CDR1 GEAIGNYY, CDR2 EKD. The CDR3 runs 18 residues. Germline trimming cut 3 bases from V and 3 bases from J; bases unmatched to any gene: 12. CDR3 nucleotides: TGTGCCTGTGACGGCATTGGTACTGGGGGATACGAGTCCGATAAACTCATCTTT. Translation: CACDGIGTGGYESDKLIF.

On this clone itself: The protein recorded in TCRdb matches a much larger clone and deviates from this DNA's translation at residue 4, suggesting a read error; the protein here is obtained by translating the DNA. The chain uses TRDV1 and TRDJ1; D is possibly TRDD3 (6 bases). Germline V gene lookup returns CDR1 TSWWSYY and CDR2 QGS. This CDR3 comprises 18 residues. This CDR3 is CALWELRPGDWYTDKLIF. DNA of the CDR3: TGTGCTCTTTGGGAACTTAGGCCAGGGGATTGGTACACCGATAAACTCATCTTT.

In the case of this clone: With only one base between it and a far larger clone, this is likely a read error. V gene TRDV1 combines with J gene TRDJ1, with 9 bases matching TRDD3. V lost 5 bases and J lost 0; bases outside the gene matches: 31. The CDR3 has 24 residues. CDR1 TSWWSYY and CDR2 QGS come from the germline V gene. Here the CDR3 DNA reads TGTGCTCTTGGGACCCGGGCCTTCAGAGTGCCCTTACTGGGGGAAACGCGAGACACCGATAAACTCATCTTT. Translated, it gives CALGTRAFRVPLLGETRDTDKLIF.

Concerning this clone itself: Only one base separates this from a far larger clonotype, so it likely reflects a read error. Other DNA sequences within the sample encode an identical CDR3. This chain links TRDV2 with TRDJ1; no reliable D call. Trimming took 1 base from V and 4 from J, leaving 18 bases between them. The germline V gene encodes CDR1 GEAIGNYY and CDR2 EKD. This CDR3 has 16 residues. CDR3: CACDTVGPRESDKLIF. The CDR3 nucleotides read TGTGCCTGTGACACTGTGGGACCTCGGGAGAGCGATAAACTCATCTTT.